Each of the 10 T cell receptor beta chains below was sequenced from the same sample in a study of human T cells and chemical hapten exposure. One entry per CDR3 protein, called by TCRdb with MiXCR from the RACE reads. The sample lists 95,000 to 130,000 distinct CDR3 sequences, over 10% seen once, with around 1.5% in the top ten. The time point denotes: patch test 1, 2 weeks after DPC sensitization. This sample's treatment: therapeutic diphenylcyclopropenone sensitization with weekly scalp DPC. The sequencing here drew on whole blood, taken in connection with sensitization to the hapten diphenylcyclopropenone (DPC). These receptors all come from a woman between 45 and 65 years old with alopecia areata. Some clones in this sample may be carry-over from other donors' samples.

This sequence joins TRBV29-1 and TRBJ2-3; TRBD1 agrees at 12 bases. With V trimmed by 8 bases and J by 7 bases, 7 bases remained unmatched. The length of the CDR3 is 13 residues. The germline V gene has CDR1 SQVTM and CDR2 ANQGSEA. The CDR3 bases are TGCAGCTCTGTGGGACAGGGGGCGTATACGCAGTATTTT. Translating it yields CSSVGQGAYTQYF.

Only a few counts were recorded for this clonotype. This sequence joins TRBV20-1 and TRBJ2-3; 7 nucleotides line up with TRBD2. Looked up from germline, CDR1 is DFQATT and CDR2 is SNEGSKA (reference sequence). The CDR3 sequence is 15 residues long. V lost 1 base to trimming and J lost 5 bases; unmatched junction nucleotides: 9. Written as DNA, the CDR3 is TGCAGTGCTAGAGGAGCGGGGATAGCGGGAGATACGCAGTATTTT. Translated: CSARGAGIAGDTQYF.

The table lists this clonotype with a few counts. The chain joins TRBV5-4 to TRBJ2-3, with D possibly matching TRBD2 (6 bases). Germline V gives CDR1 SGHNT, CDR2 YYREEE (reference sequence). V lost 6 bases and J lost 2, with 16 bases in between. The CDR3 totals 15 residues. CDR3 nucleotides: TGTGCCAGCACCAGTAGGGAGGTAGTCACAGATACGCAGTATTTT. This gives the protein CASTSREVVTDTQYF.

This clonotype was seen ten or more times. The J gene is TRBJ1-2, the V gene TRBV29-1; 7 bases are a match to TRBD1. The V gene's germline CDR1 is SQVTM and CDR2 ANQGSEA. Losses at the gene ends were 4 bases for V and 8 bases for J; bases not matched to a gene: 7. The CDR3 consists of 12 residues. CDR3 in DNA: TGCAGCGTTGGGGACAGAAGTCGGGGCTACACCTTC. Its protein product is CSVGDRSRGYTF.

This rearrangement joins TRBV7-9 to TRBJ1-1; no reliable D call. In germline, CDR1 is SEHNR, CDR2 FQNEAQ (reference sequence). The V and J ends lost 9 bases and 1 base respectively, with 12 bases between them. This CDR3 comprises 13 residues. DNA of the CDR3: TGTGCCAGTTCTGAAGCGTCGAACACTGAAGCTTTCTTT. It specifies CASSEASNTEAFF.

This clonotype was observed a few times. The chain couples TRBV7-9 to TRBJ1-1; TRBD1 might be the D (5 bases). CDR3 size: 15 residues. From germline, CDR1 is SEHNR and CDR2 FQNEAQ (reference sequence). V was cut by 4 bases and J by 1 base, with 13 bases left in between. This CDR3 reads CASSSTGTANTEAFF. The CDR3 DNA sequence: TGTGCCAGCAGCTCCACCGGGACGGCGAACACTGAAGCTTTCTTT.

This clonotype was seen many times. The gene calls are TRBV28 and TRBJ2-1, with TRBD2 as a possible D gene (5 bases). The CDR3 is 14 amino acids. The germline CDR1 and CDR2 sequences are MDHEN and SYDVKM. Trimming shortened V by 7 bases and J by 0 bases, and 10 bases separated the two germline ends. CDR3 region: CASMTTSSYNEQFF. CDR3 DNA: TGTGCCAGCATGACTACCAGCTCCTACAATGAGCAGTTCTTC.

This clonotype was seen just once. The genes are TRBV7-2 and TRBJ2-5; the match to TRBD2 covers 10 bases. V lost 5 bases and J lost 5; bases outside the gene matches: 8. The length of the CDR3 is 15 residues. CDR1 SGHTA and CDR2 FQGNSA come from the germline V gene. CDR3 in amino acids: CASSPIAGGSETQYF. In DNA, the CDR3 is TGTGCCAGCAGCCCTATAGCGGGGGGCTCGGAGACCCAGTACTTC.

In DNA, the CDR3 is TGTGCCAGCAGTTTAATGGTCGGTCCCTCTGGGGCCAACGTCCTGACTTTC. Amino acid sequence: CASSLMVGPSGANVLTF. The rearrangement links TRBV28 to TRBJ2-6; no clear D. Trimming stripped 2 bases from V and 0 bases from J, with 11 bases between. Germline V gene sequence: CDR1 MDHEN, CDR2 SYDVKM. CDR3 length equals 17 residues.

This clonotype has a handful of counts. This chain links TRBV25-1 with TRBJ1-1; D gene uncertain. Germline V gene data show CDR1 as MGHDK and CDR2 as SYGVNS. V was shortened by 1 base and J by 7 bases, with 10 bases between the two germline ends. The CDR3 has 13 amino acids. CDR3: CASSEFGRSEAFF. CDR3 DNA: TGTGCCAGCAGTGAATTTGGGCGCAGTGAAGCTTTCTTT.